The rows below give T cell receptor beta chains drawn from one sample of a study of cytomegalovirus exposure and HLA in healthy donors. The method was immunoSEQ multiplex PCR; TCRdb's version includes in-frame clones alone and lacks a portion of them. Of about 55,000 clones detected, nearly 85% appear once; the ten largest clones hold roughly 1.4%. The sample consisted of PBMCs. These receptors were taken from a man aged 25-45 years in good health and CMV-seronegative. CDR3s include the opening cysteine and the closing phenylalanine or tryptophan. Fields, in order: clone size, V gene, J gene, D gene, CDR3 DNA, CDR3 protein. D genes are given only for firm matches. Some rows mark clone size as missing; the rest say once, few, many or name a class of expanded clone.

>.|TRBV27|TRBJ1-4|TRBD1
TGTGCCAGCAGCCCGACCCCCGGGACAGGGATAGAAAAACTGTTTTTT
CASSPTPGTGIEKLFF
>few|TRBV9|TRBJ1-2|.
TGTGCCAGCAGCGTAGGTCGGGCAGGGTCCTTCTATGGCTACACCTTC
CASSVGRAGSFYGYTF
>.|TRBV28|TRBJ2-5|TRBD1
TGTGCCAGCAGTACCTTCCGGGACAGGGGGCCGGAGACCCAGTACTTC
CASSTFRDRGPETQYF
>.|TRBV29-1|TRBJ1-1|.
TGCAGCGTTGTGCCAATAACTCTTGCCCGGACAGCGGAACGAATGAACACTGAAGCTTTCTTT
CSVVPITLARTAERMNTEAFF
>few|TRBV6-5|TRBJ1-1|.
TGTGCCAGCAGTTCTCACAGTGGTGCTGAAGCTTTCTTT
CASSSHSGAEAFF
>.|TRBV19|TRBJ1-1|.
TGTGCCAGTAGTATTAAAAGACAGGCTTCGAACACTGAAGCTTTCTTT
CASSIKRQASNTEAFF
>.|TRBV19|TRBJ1-5|TRBD1
TGTGCCAGTAGCATGCCACAGGGGGCGGGTCAGCCCCAGCATTTT
CASSMPQGAGQPQHF
>.|TRBV6-6|TRBJ1-2|.
TGTGCCAGCAGTGATGGACAGAAATATGGCTACACCTTC
CASSDGQKYGYTF
>.|TRBV6-5|TRBJ2-1|TRBD1
TGTGCCAGCAGTTCCGAAACCGGGACAGGGCAGTTCTTC
CASSSETGTGQFF
>.|TRBV11-2|TRBJ1-3|.
TGTGCCAGCAGCTTAGTCGGGTCCGGAAACACCATATATTTT
CASSLVGSGNTIYF
>.|TRBV19|TRBJ2-7|TRBD2
TGTGCCAGTAGTATAGGACGGAAGCGGGGACTATACGAGCAGTACTTC
CASSIGRKRGLYEQYF
>.|TRBV19|TRBJ1-1|TRBD1
TGTGCCAGCCGTAGATACGACTCTTATGACAGGGTGGGTAAGAACACTGAAGCTTTCTTT
CASRRYDSYDRVGKNTEAFF
>.|TRBV7-8|TRBJ2-3|.
TGTGCCAGCAGCCGAGCCCCTAGCACAGATACGCAGTATTTT
CASSRAPSTDTQYF
>.|TRBV28|TRBJ1-4|TRBD1
TGTGCCAGCAGGTGGGACAGGGGGCCTGAAAAACTGTTTTTT
CASRWDRGPEKLFF
>.|TRBV19|TRBJ1-1|TRBD1
TGTGCCAGTAGCCAACAGGGGTCGACAGCTGAAGCTTTCTTT
CASSQQGSTAEAFF
>.|TRBV28|TRBJ1-5|TRBD1
TGTGCCAGCAGTTCGGGACAGGGGGACAATCAGCCCCAGCATTTT
CASSSGQGDNQPQHF
>.|TRBV6-5|TRBJ1-1|.
TGTGCCAGCACCCCTTACCAGAAAAACACTGAAGCTTTCTTT
CASTPYQKNTEAFF
>.|TRBV2|TRBJ2-3|.
TGTGCCATAACAAGCCAAGTGGCCTTGGAGGGTAGCACAGATACGCAGTATTTT
CAITSQVALEGSTDTQYF
>once|TRBV9|TRBJ1-1|.
TGTGCCAGCAGCGCGGGACACACGAACACTGAAGCTTTCTTT
CASSAGHTNTEAFF
>.|TRBV6-5|TRBJ2-1|TRBD2
TGTGCCAGCAGGCAACTAGCGGGGGATGGCAATGAGCAGTTCTTC
CASRQLAGDGNEQFF
>.|TRBV27|TRBJ1-1|.
TGTGCCAGCAGGTCGGGGAAAGCTTTCTTT
CASRSGKAFF
>.|TRBV27|TRBJ2-1|TRBD1
TGTGCCAGCAGTCACGGGACAGGGTTCAATGAGCAGTTCTTC
CASSHGTGFNEQFF
>.|TRBV19|TRBJ1-1|TRBD1
TGTGCCAGTAGTCACCGACAGGGGGTGTCTGAAGCTTTCTTT
CASSHRQGVSEAFF
>.|TRBV29-1|TRBJ2-1|.
TGCAGCGTTGAAGGGGCAGGCCCCTTTTCCAATGAGCAGTTCTTC
CSVEGAGPFSNEQFF
>.|TRBV11-2|TRBJ2-1|TRBD2
TGTGCCAGCAGCTTAGAAACACTAGCGGGAGCCCTCTCCTCCTACAATGAGCAGTTCTTC
CASSLETLAGALSSYNEQFF
>.|TRBV9|TRBJ2-5|TRBD2
TGTGCCAGCAGCGTAGCTGGGGGGGGGAGAGGGGAGACCCAGTACTTC
CASSVAGGGRGETQYF
>.|TRBV5-1|TRBJ1-5|.
TGCGCCAGCAGCATGAGGGATACCTGCTATAGCAATCAGCCCCAGCATTTT
CASSMRDTCYSNQPQHF
>.|TRBV5-1|TRBJ2-7|TRBD1
TGCGCCAGCAGCTTGGGGGACAGGGGGCGCGTCTACGAGCAGTACTTC
CASSLGDRGRVYEQYF
>.|TRBV6-1|TRBJ1-1|.
TGTGCCAGCAGTGAATGGCAGGGTAAGACTGAAGCTTTCTTT
CASSEWQGKTEAFF
>.|TRBV15|TRBJ2-1|.
TGTGCCACCAGCACCCGTTTGTTTGAGCAGTTCTTC
CATSTRLFEQFF
>.|TRBV6-5|TRBJ2-7|TRBD2
TGTGCCAGCAGCCGGGGACTATCCCCTTCCTACGAGCAGTACTTC
CASSRGLSPSYEQYF
>.|TRBV30|TRBJ1-1|TRBD1
TGTGCCTGGGACAGGGAAATGAACACTGAAGCTTTCTTT
CAWDREMNTEAFF
>once|TRBV4-3|TRBJ1-1|.
TGCGCCAGCAGCCAAGAGACGAGGTCCCCCCGGGGCACTGAAGCTTTCTTT
CASSQETRSPRGTEAFF
>.|TRBV7-9|TRBJ1-1|.
TGTGCCAGCAGCCTGGCTTTGACTGAAGCTTTCTTT
CASSLALTEAFF
>.|TRBV15|TRBJ2-7|TRBD1
TGTGCCACCAGCAGAGATATCTACAGGGGAAACGAGCAGTACTTC
CATSRDIYRGNEQYF
>.|TRBV5-1|TRBJ2-3|TRBD1
TGCGCCAGCAGCTTCCGGACAGGGGGAGGGCGTGGTACGCAGTATTTT
CASSFRTGGGRGTQYF
>.|TRBV13|TRBJ2-1|TRBD1
TGTGCCAGCAGCCCTGTCGGGGACAGTCACAATGAGCAGTTCTTC
CASSPVGDSHNEQFF
>.|TRBV28|TRBJ1-5|TRBD1
TGTGCCAGCAGCGACAGGGGGCTGGATGCGCCCCAGCATTTT
CASSDRGLDAPQHF
>.|TRBV13|TRBJ1-6|.
TGTGCCAGCAGGTTAAAGGGACACAGTAATTCACCCCTCCACTTT
CASRLKGHSNSPLHF
>.|TRBV5-6|TRBJ2-6|TRBD1
TGTGCCAGCAGCGACGACCCGACAGGGGCTGGGGCCAACGTCCTGACTTTC
CASSDDPTGAGANVLTF
>.|TRBV28|TRBJ2-1|.
TGTGCCAGCAGCCTAACACAGGGTTTTGGCTACAATGAGCAGTTCTTC
CASSLTQGFGYNEQFF
>.|TRBV5-6|TRBJ2-1|.
TGTGCCAGCAGGTTGGGGGCCCCGAAGGGGGTTGAGCAGTTCTTC
CASRLGAPKGVEQFF
>.|TRBV28|TRBJ2-7|.
TGTGCCAGCAGTCAAAGGACAGCTCCGTACGAGCAGTACTTC
CASSQRTAPYEQYF
>.|TRBV5-1|TRBJ2-7|TRBD2
TGCGCCAGCAGCTCCCCCGGGACTAGCGGGATGAAGAGCTACGAGCAGTACTTC
CASSSPGTSGMKSYEQYF
>.|TRBV2|TRBJ2-7|TRBD1
TGTGCCAGCGGGGAAAGGCGGGACAGGGGATCCTACGAGCAGTACTTC
CASGERRDRGSYEQYF
>.|TRBV13|TRBJ1-4|.
TGTGCCAGCAGCTTAACAGGGAGTGAAAAACTGTTTTTT
CASSLTGSEKLFF
>.|TRBV29-1|TRBJ2-1|.
TGCAGCGGTTACCGGGACACCCTTTACAATGAGCAGTTCTTC
CSGYRDTLYNEQFF
>.|TRBV18|TRBJ1-1|TRBD1
TGTGCCAGCTCGGAGGGGACAGGGGTGAACACTGAAGCTTTCTTT
CASSEGTGVNTEAFF
>.|TRBV6-5|TRBJ1-2|.
TGTGCCAGCAGAAAAACCGGACACTACTATGGCTACCCCTTC
CASRKTGHYYGYPF
>few|TRBV7-2|TRBJ2-3|.
TGTGCCAGCAGCTTGGTTCCCGGTGATACGCAGTATTTT
CASSLVPGDTQYF
>.|TRBV7-8|TRBJ2-2|TRBD1
TGTGCCAGCAGCTCGAGACAGGGAAGTTACGGGGAGCTGTTTTTT
CASSSRQGSYGELFF
>.|TRBV30|TRBJ2-7|TRBD2
TGTGCCTGGAGTCAACTAGCGGGGGGCCCCTACGAGCAGTACTTC
CAWSQLAGGPYEQYF
>.|TRBV6-1|TRBJ2-2|TRBD2
TGTGCCAGCAGTACCCGGACTAGCGGGGGCGGGGAGCTGTTTTTT
CASSTRTSGGGELFF
>.|TRBV7-6|TRBJ1-3|TRBD1
TGTGCCAGCAGCCACGGACAGGGCAGCTCTGGAAACACCATATATTTT
CASSHGQGSSGNTIYF